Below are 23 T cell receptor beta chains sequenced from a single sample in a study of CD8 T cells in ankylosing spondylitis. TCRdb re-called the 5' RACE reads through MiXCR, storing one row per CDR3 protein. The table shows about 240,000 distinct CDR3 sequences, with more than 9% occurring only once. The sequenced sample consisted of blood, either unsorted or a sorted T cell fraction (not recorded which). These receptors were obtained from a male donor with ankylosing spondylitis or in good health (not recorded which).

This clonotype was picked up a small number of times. The CDR3 sequence is CASTEIEGNTEAFF. The CDR3 bases are TGTGCCAGTACCGAGATAGAGGGGAACACTGAAGCTTTCTTT. This chain connects TRBV19 to TRBJ1-1; D is unclear. The CDR3 totals 14 residues. CDR1 is LNHDA, CDR2 SQIVND, per germline (reference sequence). V gave up 7 bases and J gave up 1 base, with 13 bases separating them.

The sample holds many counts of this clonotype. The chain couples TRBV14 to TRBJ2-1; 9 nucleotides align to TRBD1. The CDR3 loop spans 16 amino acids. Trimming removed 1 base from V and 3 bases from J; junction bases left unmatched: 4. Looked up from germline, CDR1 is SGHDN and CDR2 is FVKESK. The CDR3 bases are TGTGCCAGCAGCCAAGGAAGGACAGGGGTCTACAATGAGCAGTTCTTC. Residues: CASSQGRTGVYNEQFF. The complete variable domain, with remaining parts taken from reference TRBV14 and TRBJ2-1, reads EAGVTQFPSHSVIEKGQTVTLRCDPISGHDNLYWYRRVMGKEIKFLLHFVKESKQDESGMPNNRFLAERTGGTYSTLKVQPAELEDSGVYFCASSQGRTGVYNEQFFGPGTRLTVL.

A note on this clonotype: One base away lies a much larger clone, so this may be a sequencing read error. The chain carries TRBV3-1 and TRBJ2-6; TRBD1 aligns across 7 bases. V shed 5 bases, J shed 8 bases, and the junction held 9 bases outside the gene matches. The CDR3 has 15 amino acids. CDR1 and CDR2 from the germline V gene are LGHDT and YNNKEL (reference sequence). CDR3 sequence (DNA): TGTGCCAGCAGCAGACAGGGCGCAGGGACCAACGTCCTGACTTTC. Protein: CASSRQGAGTNVLTF.

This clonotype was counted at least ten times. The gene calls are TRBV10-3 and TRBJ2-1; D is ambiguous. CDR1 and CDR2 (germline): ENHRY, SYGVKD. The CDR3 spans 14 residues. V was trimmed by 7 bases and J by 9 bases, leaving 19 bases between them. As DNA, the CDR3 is TGTGCCATCAAGGATCCCAACAGCTCTCGTGAGCAGTTCTTC. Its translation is CAIKDPNSSREQFF.

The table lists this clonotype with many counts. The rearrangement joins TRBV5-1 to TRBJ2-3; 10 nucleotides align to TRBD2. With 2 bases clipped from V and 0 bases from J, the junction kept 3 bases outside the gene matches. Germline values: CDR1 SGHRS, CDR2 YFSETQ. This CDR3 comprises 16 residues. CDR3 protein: CASSLLAGSSTDTQYF. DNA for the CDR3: TGCGCCAGCAGCTTACTAGCGGGGTCTAGCACAGATACGCAGTATTTT.

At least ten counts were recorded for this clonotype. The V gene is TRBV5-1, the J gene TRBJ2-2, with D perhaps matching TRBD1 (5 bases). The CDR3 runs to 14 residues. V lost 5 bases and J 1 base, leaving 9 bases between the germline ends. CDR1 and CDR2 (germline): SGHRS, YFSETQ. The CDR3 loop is CASRVGVNTGELFF. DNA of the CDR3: TGCGCCAGCAGGGTAGGGGTGAACACCGGGGAGCTGTTTTTT.

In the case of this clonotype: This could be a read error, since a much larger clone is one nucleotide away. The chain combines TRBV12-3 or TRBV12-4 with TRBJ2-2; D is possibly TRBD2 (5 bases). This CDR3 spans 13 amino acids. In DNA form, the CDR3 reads TGTGCCAGCAGCCCTTTCCAAACCGGGAAGCTGTTTTTT. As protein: CASSPFQTGKLFF.

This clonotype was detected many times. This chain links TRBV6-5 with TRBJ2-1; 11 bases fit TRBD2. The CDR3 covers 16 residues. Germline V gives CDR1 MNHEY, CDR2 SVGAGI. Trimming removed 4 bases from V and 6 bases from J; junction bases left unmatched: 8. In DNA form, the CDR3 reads TGTGCCAGCAGTTCGTCGACTAGCGGGATAGGCAATGAGCAGTTCTTC. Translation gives CASSSSTSGIGNEQFF.

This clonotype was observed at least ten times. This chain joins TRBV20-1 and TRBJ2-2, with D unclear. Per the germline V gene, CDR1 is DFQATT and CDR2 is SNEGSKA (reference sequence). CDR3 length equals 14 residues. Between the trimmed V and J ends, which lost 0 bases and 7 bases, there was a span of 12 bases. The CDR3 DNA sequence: TGCAGTGCTAGAGATCACGGGTATCACGGGGAGCTGTTTTTT. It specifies CSARDHGYHGELFF.

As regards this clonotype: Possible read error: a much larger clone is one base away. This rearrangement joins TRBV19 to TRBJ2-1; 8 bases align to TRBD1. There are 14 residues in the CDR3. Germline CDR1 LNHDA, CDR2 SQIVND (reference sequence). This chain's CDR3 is CASSIDGQGNAQFF. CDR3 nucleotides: TGTGCCAGTAGTATAGACGGACAGGGAAATGCGCAGTTCTTC.

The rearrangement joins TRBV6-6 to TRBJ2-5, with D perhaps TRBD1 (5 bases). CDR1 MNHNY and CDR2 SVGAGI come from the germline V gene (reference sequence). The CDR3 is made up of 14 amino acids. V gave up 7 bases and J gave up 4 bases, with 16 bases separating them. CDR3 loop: CASNHDDSSETQYF. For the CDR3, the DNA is TGTGCCAGCAACCACGACGACAGTTCAGAGACCCAGTACTTC.

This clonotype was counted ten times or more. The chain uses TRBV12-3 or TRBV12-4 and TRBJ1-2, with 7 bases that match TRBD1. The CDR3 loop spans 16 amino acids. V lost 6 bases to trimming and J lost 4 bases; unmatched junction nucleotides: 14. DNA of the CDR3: TGTGCCAGCAGGACCAACCGGGACAGATCTGTCTATGGCTACACCTTC. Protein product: CASRTNRDRSVYGYTF.

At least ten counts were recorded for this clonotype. Here the CDR3 DNA reads TGTGCCAGCAGCTTGTACAGGGGCAACCCCTCCTACGAGCAGTACTTC. Encoded protein: CASSLYRGNPSYEQYF. V usage is TRBV5-6 and J usage is TRBJ2-7, with TRBD1 matching over 7 bases. Per germline, CDR1 SGHDT and CDR2 YYEEEE. This CDR3 has 16 residues. Germline trimming cut 1 base from V and 0 bases from J; bases unmatched to any gene: 7.

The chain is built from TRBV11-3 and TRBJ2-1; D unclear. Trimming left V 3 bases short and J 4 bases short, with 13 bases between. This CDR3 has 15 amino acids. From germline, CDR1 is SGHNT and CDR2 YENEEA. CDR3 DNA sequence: TGTGCCAGCAGCTTGATCGGTCAAGGATACAATGAGCAGTTCTTC. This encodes CASSLIGQGYNEQFF. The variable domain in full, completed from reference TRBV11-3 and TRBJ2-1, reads EAGVVQSPRYKIIEKKQPVAFWCNPISGHNTLYWYLQNLGQGPELLIRYENEEAVDDSQLPKDRFSAERLKGVDSTLKIQPAELGDSAVYLCASSLIGQGYNEQFFGPGTRLTVL.

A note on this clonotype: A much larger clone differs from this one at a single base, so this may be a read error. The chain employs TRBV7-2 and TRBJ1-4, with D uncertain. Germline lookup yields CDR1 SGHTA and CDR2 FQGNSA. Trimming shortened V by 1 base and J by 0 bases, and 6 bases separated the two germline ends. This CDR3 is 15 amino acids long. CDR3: CTSSLVSSTNEKLFF. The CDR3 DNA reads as TGTACCAGCAGCTTAGTATCCTCAACTAATGAAAAACTGTTTTTT. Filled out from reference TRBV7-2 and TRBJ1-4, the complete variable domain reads GAGVSQSPSNKVTEKGKDVELRCDPISGHTALYWYRQSLGQGLEFLIYFQGNSAPDKSGLPSDRFSAERTGGSVSTLTIQRTQQEDSAVYLCTSSLVSSTNEKLFFGSGTQLSVL.

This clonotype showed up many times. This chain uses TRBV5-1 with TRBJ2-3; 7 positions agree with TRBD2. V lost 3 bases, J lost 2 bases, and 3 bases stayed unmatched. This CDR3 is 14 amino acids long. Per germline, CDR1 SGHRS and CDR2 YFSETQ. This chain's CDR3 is CASSYGTNTDTQYF. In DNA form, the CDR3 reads TGCGCCAGCAGCTACGGGACTAACACAGATACGCAGTATTTT.

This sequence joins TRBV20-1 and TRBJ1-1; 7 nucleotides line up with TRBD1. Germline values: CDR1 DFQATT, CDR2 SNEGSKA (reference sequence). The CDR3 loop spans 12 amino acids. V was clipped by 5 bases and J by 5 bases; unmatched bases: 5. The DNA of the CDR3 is TGCAGTGCTGAACAGGGGAGTACTGAAGCTTTCTTT. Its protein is CSAEQGSTEAFF.

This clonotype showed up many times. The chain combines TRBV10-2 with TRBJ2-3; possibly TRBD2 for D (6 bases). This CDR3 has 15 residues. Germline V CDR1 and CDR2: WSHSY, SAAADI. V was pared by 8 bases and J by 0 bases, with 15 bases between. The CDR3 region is CASGPGLHSTDTQYF. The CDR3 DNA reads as TGCGCCAGCGGGCCAGGACTACACAGCACAGATACGCAGTATTTT.

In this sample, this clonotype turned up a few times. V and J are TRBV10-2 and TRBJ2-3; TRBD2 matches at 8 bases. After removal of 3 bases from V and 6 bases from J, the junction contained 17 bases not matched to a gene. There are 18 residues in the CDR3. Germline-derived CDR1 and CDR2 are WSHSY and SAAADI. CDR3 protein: CASSEQQGGAGEGDTQYF. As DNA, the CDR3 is TGCGCCAGCAGTGAACAACAAGGCGGAGCGGGAGAAGGGGATACGCAGTATTTT.

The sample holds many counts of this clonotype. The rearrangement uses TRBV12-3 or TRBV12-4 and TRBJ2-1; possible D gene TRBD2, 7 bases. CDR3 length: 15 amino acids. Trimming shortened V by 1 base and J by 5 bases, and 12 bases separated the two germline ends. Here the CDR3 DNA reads TGTGCCAGCAGTTTAGAGGGGGGGGGCCACAATGAGCAGTTCTTC. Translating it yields CASSLEGGGHNEQFF.

The CDR3 sequence: CASSRTGAGEQYF. In DNA, the CDR3 is TGTGCCAGCAGTCGGACAGGGGCAGGGGAGCAGTACTTC. This chain uses TRBV6-2 or TRBV6-3 with TRBJ2-7, with TRBD1 identical over 9 bases. The length of the CDR3 is 13 residues. The junction had 6 bases not matched to a gene; V was cut back by 5 bases and J by 7 bases. Germline loops: CDR1 MNHEY, CDR2 SVGEGT.

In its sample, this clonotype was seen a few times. The CDR3, as DNA: TGTGCCTGGACTCTCCGAGGGGCGATTGTCTTCTCCTACGAGCAGTACTTC. Its protein product is CAWTLRGAIVFSYEQYF. V gene TRBV30 combines with J gene TRBJ2-7; D may match TRBD1 or TRBD2 (5 bases each). The germline V gene encodes CDR1 GTSNPN and CDR2 SVGIG (reference sequence). V was pared by 4 bases and J by 0 bases, with 22 bases between. This CDR3 has 17 residues.

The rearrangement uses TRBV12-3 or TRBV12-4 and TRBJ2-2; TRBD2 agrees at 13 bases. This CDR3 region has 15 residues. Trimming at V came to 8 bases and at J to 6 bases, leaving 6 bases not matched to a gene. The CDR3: CASSPGLAGPGELFF. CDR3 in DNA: TGTGCCAGCTCCCCGGGACTAGCGGGACCCGGGGAGCTGTTTTTT.